These T cell receptor beta chains were read from a single sample in a study of T cells in Graves' hyperthyroidism and ophthalmopathy. In TCRdb, the multiplex PCR reads were re-called with MiXCR into one record per CDR3 protein. The table records roughly 520,000 distinct CDR3 sequences, approximately 24% of them present only once. The sample comprised blood. These receptors were taken from a young woman with Graves' ophthalmopathy. Each CDR3 is given with its conserved first and last residue. Fields, in order: V gene, D gene, clone size, J gene, CDR3 protein, CDR3 DNA. D genes are given only for firm matches. Size values are once, few and many counts, or a class for expanded clones, and some rows have none.

V gene: TRBV12-3/TRBV12-4; D gene: .; clone size: .; J gene: TRBJ2-5; CDR3 protein: CASSRRRQQECQYF; CDR3 DNA: TGTGCCAGCAGCCGCAGGAGGCAGCAAGAGTGCCAGTACTTC
V gene: TRBV27; D gene: .; clone size: many; J gene: TRBJ1-1; CDR3 protein: CASSRDPQYTEAFF; CDR3 DNA: TGTGCCAGCAGCCGGGACCCACAGTACACTGAAGCTTTCTTT
V gene: TRBV10-3; D gene: TRBD1; clone size: many; J gene: TRBJ2-5; CDR3 protein: CAISKTGGEETQYF; CDR3 DNA: TGTGCCATCAGCAAGACAGGGGGGGAAGAGACCCAGTACTTC
V gene: TRBV7-2; D gene: .; clone size: many; J gene: TRBJ1-1; CDR3 protein: CASTYISQTVEAFF; CDR3 DNA: TGTGCCAGCACTTACATTTCACAAACCGTTGAAGCTTTCTTT
V gene: TRBV27; D gene: .; clone size: few; J gene: TRBJ1-1; CDR3 protein: CARGQGEAFF; CDR3 DNA: TGTGCCAGGGGGCAGGGGGAAGCTTTCTTT
V gene: TRBV20-1; D gene: TRBD1; clone size: .; J gene: TRBJ2-7; CDR3 protein: CSARVVWTGPNEQYF; CDR3 DNA: TGCAGTGCTAGAGTCGTATGGACAGGACCGAACGAGCAGTACTTC
V gene: TRBV7-2; D gene: .; clone size: many; J gene: TRBJ1-3; CDR3 protein: CASSFPGNTIYF; CDR3 DNA: TGTGCCAGCAGTTTCCCTGGAAACACCATATATTTT
V gene: TRBV27; D gene: TRBD1; clone size: few; J gene: TRBJ1-1; CDR3 protein: CASSPQGVLEAFF; CDR3 DNA: TGTGCCAGCAGCCCACAGGGGGTACTCGAAGCTTTCTTT
V gene: TRBV7-3; D gene: .; clone size: .; J gene: TRBJ1-1; CDR3 protein: CASSYDGGTEAFF; CDR3 DNA: TGTGCCAGCAGCTACGACGGGGGCACTGAAGCTTTCTTT
V gene: TRBV6-2/TRBV6-3; D gene: .; clone size: few; J gene: TRBJ1-2; CDR3 protein: CASSPSAVRGYGYTF; CDR3 DNA: TGTGCCAGCAGCCCCTCCGCGGTCCGGGGCTATGGCTACACCTTC
V gene: TRBV6-1; D gene: .; clone size: many; J gene: TRBJ1-5; CDR3 protein: CASSDRLSNQPQHF; CDR3 DNA: TGTGCCAGCAGTGATAGGCTAAGCAATCAGCCCCAGCATTTT
V gene: TRBV6-1; D gene: .; clone size: .; J gene: TRBJ2-7; CDR3 protein: CASSPGEAGSYEQYF; CDR3 DNA: TGTGCCAGCAGCCCAGGGGAGGCTGGCTCCTACGAGCAGTACTTC
V gene: TRBV6-1; D gene: .; clone size: .; J gene: TRBJ2-7; CDR3 protein: CASSPSGKPRSYEQYF; CDR3 DNA: TGTGCCAGCAGTCCGTCGGGTAAACCGAGGTCCTACGAGCAGTACTTC
V gene: TRBV12-3/TRBV12-4; D gene: .; clone size: many; J gene: TRBJ1-2; CDR3 protein: CASRPIDYYGYTF; CDR3 DNA: TGTGCCAGCAGACCGATCGACTACTATGGCTACACCTTC
V gene: TRBV6-2/TRBV6-3; D gene: TRBD1; clone size: many; J gene: TRBJ1-1; CDR3 protein: CASSVDAGGTEAFF; CDR3 DNA: TGTGCCAGCAGCGTAGATGCAGGGGGCACTGAAGCTTTCTTT
V gene: TRBV7-3; D gene: TRBD2; clone size: .; J gene: TRBJ2-7; CDR3 protein: CASRSTSGGYEQYF; CDR3 DNA: TGTGCCAGCAGGTCGACTAGCGGGGGTTACGAGCAGTACTTC
V gene: TRBV27; D gene: .; clone size: many; J gene: TRBJ1-1; CDR3 protein: CASSLIQGWDTEAFF; CDR3 DNA: TGTGCCAGCAGTCTCATCCAGGGCTGGGACACTGAAGCTTTCTTT
V gene: TRBV19; D gene: .; clone size: .; J gene: TRBJ1-5; CDR3 protein: CASSLYMNSNQPQHF; CDR3 DNA: TGTGCCAGTAGCCTCTACATGAATAGCAATCAGCCCCAGCATTTT
V gene: TRBV18; D gene: TRBD1; clone size: few; J gene: TRBJ1-1; CDR3 protein: CASGGQGARSGTEAFF; CDR3 DNA: TGTGCCAGCGGTGGGCAGGGGGCTCGGAGTGGAACTGAAGCTTTCTTT
V gene: TRBV4-1; D gene: .; clone size: few; J gene: TRBJ2-7; CDR3 protein: CASSQGTDGYEQYF; CDR3 DNA: TGCGCCAGCAGCCAAGGAACGGACGGCTACGAGCAGTACTTC
V gene: TRBV5-6; D gene: .; clone size: many; J gene: TRBJ1-5; CDR3 protein: CASSLSEGPQHF; CDR3 DNA: TGTGCCAGCAGCTTGTCCGAAGGGCCCCAGCATTTT
V gene: TRBV19; D gene: TRBD1; clone size: .; J gene: TRBJ1-5; CDR3 protein: CASSPAIGTASSNQPQHF; CDR3 DNA: TGTGCCAGTAGTCCGGCCATCGGGACAGCAAGTAGCAATCAGCCCCAGCATTTT
V gene: TRBV6-2/TRBV6-3; D gene: .; clone size: many; J gene: TRBJ1-1; CDR3 protein: CASSYSKYFSVWLRDTEAFF; CDR3 DNA: TGTGCCAGCAGTTACTCGAAGTATTTCTCTGTGTGGCTTAGGGACACTGAAGCTTTCTTT
V gene: TRBV6-2/TRBV6-3; D gene: TRBD1; clone size: many; J gene: TRBJ2-7; CDR3 protein: CASSYSNYGTGSSYEQYF; CDR3 DNA: TGTGCCAGCAGTTACTCCAACTATGGGACAGGGAGCTCCTACGAGCAGTACTTC
V gene: TRBV2; D gene: TRBD1; clone size: many; J gene: TRBJ1-1; CDR3 protein: CASIVGTGEAFF; CDR3 DNA: TGTGCCAGCATTGTCGGGACAGGGGAAGCTTTCTTT
V gene: TRBV7-2; D gene: .; clone size: many; J gene: TRBJ1-2; CDR3 protein: CASSLVPGEGGGYTF; CDR3 DNA: TGTGCCAGCAGCTTAGTCCCCGGGGAGGGCGGTGGCTACACCTTC
V gene: TRBV27; D gene: .; clone size: many; J gene: TRBJ1-2; CDR3 protein: CASSPQGSAYGYTF; CDR3 DNA: TGTGCCAGCAGTCCTCAGGGATCAGCCTATGGCTACACCTTC
V gene: TRBV25-1; D gene: .; clone size: many; J gene: TRBJ1-2; CDR3 protein: CASRGEVGYTF; CDR3 DNA: TGTGCCAGCAGGGGGGAGGTAGGCTACACCTTC
V gene: TRBV5-1; D gene: .; clone size: many; J gene: TRBJ2-7; CDR3 protein: CASRYGPSYEQYF; CDR3 DNA: TGCGCCAGCAGGTATGGGCCATCCTACGAGCAGTACTTC
V gene: TRBV6-5; D gene: .; clone size: many; J gene: TRBJ1-5; CDR3 protein: CASTLQGSAQHF; CDR3 DNA: TGTGCCAGCACTTTACAGGGTTCAGCCCAGCATTTT
V gene: TRBV12-3/TRBV12-4; D gene: .; clone size: many; J gene: TRBJ1-1; CDR3 protein: CASSLGQDVNTEAFF; CDR3 DNA: TGTGCCAGCAGCCTCGGGCAGGATGTGAACACTGAAGCTTTCTTT
V gene: TRBV20-1; D gene: .; clone size: .; J gene: TRBJ1-2; CDR3 protein: CSGWAVGGYTF; CDR3 DNA: TGCAGTGGTTGGGCAGTTGGAGGCTACACCTTC
V gene: TRBV20-1; D gene: TRBD1; clone size: many; J gene: TRBJ1-1; CDR3 protein: CSARDRTGYGLDTEAFF; CDR3 DNA: TGCAGTGCTAGAGACAGGACAGGGTACGGGCTGGACACTGAAGCTTTCTTT
V gene: TRBV29-1; D gene: .; clone size: .; J gene: TRBJ2-7; CDR3 protein: CSVEGSSYEQYF; CDR3 DNA: TGCAGCGTTGAAGGGAGCTCCTACGAGCAGTACTTC
V gene: TRBV4-1; D gene: .; clone size: many; J gene: TRBJ2-7; CDR3 protein: CASSQDPDTGRQYF; CDR3 DNA: TGCGCCAGCAGCCAAGATCCGGACACGGGACGGCAGTACTTC
V gene: TRBV28; D gene: .; clone size: many; J gene: TRBJ1-1; CDR3 protein: CASSSWGVEAFF; CDR3 DNA: TGTGCCAGCAGTTCTTGGGGGGTTGAAGCTTTCTTT
V gene: TRBV30; D gene: .; clone size: .; J gene: TRBJ1-2; CDR3 protein: CAWSLAAELKGYTF; CDR3 DNA: TGTGCCTGGAGTCTGGCAGCAGAATTAAAGGGCTACACCTTC
V gene: TRBV12-3/TRBV12-4; D gene: .; clone size: many; J gene: TRBJ1-2; CDR3 protein: CASSSARADIDYGYTF; CDR3 DNA: TGTGCCAGCAGTTCGGCACGGGCGGATATTGACTATGGCTACACCTTC
V gene: TRBV2; D gene: .; clone size: .; J gene: TRBJ1-2; CDR3 protein: CASSLLPGTYGYTF; CDR3 DNA: TGTGCCAGCAGCTTATTGCCAGGGACGTATGGCTACACCTTC
V gene: TRBV6-2/TRBV6-3; D gene: TRBD1; clone size: many; J gene: TRBJ2-2; CDR3 protein: CASSDRGPGELFF; CDR3 DNA: TGTGCCAGCAGTGACAGGGGGCCCGGGGAGCTGTTTTTT
V gene: TRBV6-1; D gene: TRBD1; clone size: many; J gene: TRBJ1-5; CDR3 protein: CASSRAGGQPQHF; CDR3 DNA: TGTGCCAGCTCTAGGGCAGGGGGACAGCCCCAGCATTTT
V gene: TRBV6-1; D gene: .; clone size: .; J gene: TRBJ2-5; CDR3 protein: CASRDKGGETQYF; CDR3 DNA: TGTGCCAGCCGGGACAAGGGGGGTGAGACCCAGTACTTC
V gene: TRBV5-5; D gene: .; clone size: few; J gene: TRBJ1-5; CDR3 protein: CASSYDSGNQPQHF; CDR3 DNA: TGTGCCAGCAGCTATGACAGCGGCAATCAGCCCCAGCATTTT
V gene: TRBV7-9; D gene: .; clone size: few; J gene: TRBJ1-1; CDR3 protein: CASSSRGMAEACF; CDR3 DNA: TGTGCCAGCAGCTCTAGGGGAATGGCGGAAGCTTGCTTT
V gene: TRBV12-3/TRBV12-4; D gene: TRBD1; clone size: .; J gene: TRBJ1-2; CDR3 protein: CASRGTGDNYGYTF; CDR3 DNA: TGTGCCAGCAGGGGGACAGGAGATAACTATGGCTACACCTTC
V gene: TRBV5-1; D gene: .; clone size: many; J gene: TRBJ2-7; CDR3 protein: CASSLGASREQYF; CDR3 DNA: TGCGCCAGCAGCCTCGGGGCCAGTCGGGAGCAGTACTTC
V gene: TRBV19; D gene: .; clone size: many; J gene: TRBJ1-2; CDR3 protein: CASSPRTDYYGYTF; CDR3 DNA: TGTGCCAGTAGTCCGCGGACGGACTACTATGGCTACACCTTC
V gene: TRBV4-2; D gene: .; clone size: many; J gene: TRBJ1-5; CDR3 protein: CASSQKNNQPQHF; CDR3 DNA: TGTGCCAGCAGCCAGAAGAATAATCAGCCCCAGCATTTT
V gene: TRBV20-1; D gene: .; clone size: many; J gene: TRBJ1-1; CDR3 protein: CSARDPMGATEAFF; CDR3 DNA: TGCAGTGCTAGAGATCCGATGGGGGCCACTGAAGCTTTCTTT
V gene: TRBV15; D gene: .; clone size: .; J gene: TRBJ2-5; CDR3 protein: CATSSARKAQETQYF; CDR3 DNA: TGTGCCACCAGCAGTGCCAGAAAAGCTCAAGAGACCCAGTACTTC
V gene: TRBV4-1; D gene: .; clone size: few; J gene: TRBJ2-7; CDR3 protein: CASSQVGVRLSYEQYF; CDR3 DNA: TGCGCCAGCAGCCAAGTCGGGGTCCGTCTCTCCTACGAGCAGTACTTC
V gene: TRBV9; D gene: .; clone size: many; J gene: TRBJ1-3; CDR3 protein: CASSVGDSGNTIYF; CDR3 DNA: TGTGCCAGCAGCGTAGGAGACTCTGGAAACACCATATATTTT
V gene: TRBV7-8; D gene: .; clone size: many; J gene: TRBJ2-5; CDR3 protein: CASSFRVDRPWETQYF; CDR3 DNA: TGTGCCAGCAGCTTTAGGGTCGACAGGCCGTGGGAGACCCAGTACTTC
V gene: TRBV5-1; D gene: .; clone size: .; J gene: TRBJ1-1; CDR3 protein: CASSLFAGNTEAFF; CDR3 DNA: TGCGCCAGCAGCTTGTTCGCGGGGAACACTGAAGCTTTCTTT
V gene: TRBV28; D gene: .; clone size: .; J gene: TRBJ2-7; CDR3 protein: CASSLLGLEQYF; CDR3 DNA: TGTGCCAGCAGTCTCCTCGGACTCGAGCAGTACTTC